What follows is one TCR beta chain and its context. Its antigen is still unknown. No base-level quality is on record; no much larger clone is a single base apart. Measured from the cysteine to the phenylalanine, the CDR3 is 17 residues long. The CDR3 DNA has 51 bases and is translated from base 1. The germline ends are 25 bases apart after V is trimmed by 4 bases and J by 8 bases. The germline V gene encodes CDR1 SGHAT and CDR2 FQNNGV. This sample is drawn from a study of cytomegalovirus exposure and HLA in healthy donors (dated by TCRdb to 2015 to 2018). Describing the broader study: In an earlier analysis of fewer than 750 of the donors, about 270 Gb of sequence data and 120 million or so unique TCR beta sequences from roughly 200 million T cells were reported. An early release that covered fewer than 800 HLA-typed donors contained around 300 gigabases of sequencing data and some 87 million unique TCR sequences. Among the roughly 370 genotyped donors, around 81% belonged to the genetic ancestry cluster associated with self-reported Caucasian donors. The study aimed to test whether signatures of past pathogen exposure could be identified by cataloging public T cell receptors. The study profiled the T cell repertoires of 666 subjects by immunosequencing and related them to cytomegalovirus serostatus. In addition to the first cohort of around 670 subjects, a separate validation cohort of 120 different subjects was used. The study combined high-throughput TCR immunosequencing, statistical association of individual TCRs with disease status, and machine learning to predict cytomegalovirus infection status. In a later analysis, previously published TCR beta repertoires from about 670 donors were re-analyzed and high-resolution HLA genotyping was added so that TCR occurrence patterns could be studied. The later analysis used no new phenotypic data to find candidate immune exposures, relying instead on TCR beta sequences and their occurrence across donors. An earlier analysis of nearly 600 of the donors applied high-throughput TCR beta sequencing to assess whether each TCR beta V gene segment acted as functional or pseudogenic. Donor age, sex, ethnicity and CMV serostatus were collected together with the repertoire data. Genome-wide SNP genotypes for about three fifths of the roughly 670 donors were used in a later genetic analysis, which treated that subset as a discovery cohort. All discovery cohort repertoires had been generated on a single sequencing platform. HLA typing included class I and class II loci at four-digit resolution. Typing coverage varied by locus: roughly 620-630 donors for A, B, C, DRB1 and DQB1; approximately 520 for DQA1; nearly 610 for DPA1; 450 to 480 for DPB1. About 5 DR-DQ haplotypes were handled as single units for association and clustering, since linkage in the cohort was strong. Among roughly 370 genotyped donors of the cohort, an average of around 240,000 unique TCR beta nucleotide sequences were sequenced per donor, roughly a sixth of them non-productive. What the research found in general, with its limitations: Linkage disequilibrium might explain the correlated functional status among segregating V segments, but an unknown experimental factor could not be ruled out. Only TCR beta chains were sequenced in this cohort, and the absence of alpha or paired-chain data limited detectable features. While some public TCRs were present in many individuals, most TCR sequences turned up only very rarely across donors. Most CMV-associated TCR beta chains appeared to be HLA-restricted in a later analysis, and the HLA associations seemed to be driven largely by CMV exposure. Broadly in line with IMGT annotations, most TCR beta V segments showed up in productive rearrangements about 87% or about 30% of the time in an earlier analysis of around 550 of the donors. Cytomegalovirus status was reported to be diagnosed by the classifier with high specificity and sensitivity in both the original and validation cohorts. Assigning TCR associations to individual alleles was difficult when HLA alleles, especially DR and DQ, strongly co-occurred. A later analysis found that HLA-associated TCR beta chains were more clonally expanded and had lower generation probabilities than equally common non-associated chains. Roughly uniform sequencing depth across donors was assumed in presence/absence analyses, although this assumption may not hold. Some IMGT-functional V segments, including TRBV6-2 and TRBV6-3, could not be told apart with the 87-base-pair reads, so those segments were excluded. In a later genetic analysis, a missense DCLRE1C variant was associated with V-gene and J-gene trimming of TCR beta chains, and the association was replicated in an independent cohort. A total of 150 or so TCR beta chains were listed by the study as associated with cytomegalovirus. In a later analysis, TCR association rates were found to vary across HLA loci, with the most associated TCRs seen for DRB1 alleles and the fewest for HLA-C alleles. According to a later genetic analysis, donors in an Asian-associated ancestry cluster had fewer N-insertions in productive TCRs than the approximately 650-donor mean. Several of the top co-occurrence clusters appeared to be linked to parvovirus B19, influenza, CMV and Epstein-Barr virus, according to a later analysis. A later analysis associated 16,951 TCR beta sequences with specific HLA alleles at a false discovery rate of 0.05. Immune exposure information for the cohort was limited to CMV serostatus. The authors suggested that the approach could potentially be generalized to other disease states and immunological phenotypes. The earlier analysis of 587 of the donors excluded roughly 17 rarely observed V segments, including chromosome 9 orphons, because counts were too low. A further reported finding was that TCR beta sequences accurately predicted the HLA-A and HLA-B alleles for most subjects in the first cohort. Because some donors lacked HLA typing at each locus, the association tests relied only on the typed subset. The sequencing pipeline was judged likely to have produced a cluster of highly shared sequence variants as a technical artifact. In vitro tests confirmed that a few of the cytomegalovirus-associated TCR beta chains recognize cytomegalovirus antigens.

The cohort consisted of 650 to 850 healthy bone marrow donors. All cohort members were sampled while nominally healthy, although unrecorded immune exposures were likely present. The donor tested CMV seropositive and was one of the 289 seropositive cohort members. Every donor gave a peripheral blood sample, and the peripheral blood mononuclear cells from that sample were used for TCR beta sequencing. Genomic DNA extraction from the blood cell samples was performed with the Qiagen DNeasy Blood Extraction Kit. Library prep was done by the immunoSEQ multiplex PCR assay. The multiplex PCR relied on a mix of 60 forward primers for TCR Vbeta segments and 13 reverse primers for TCR Jbeta segments. A multiplex PCR assay on genomic DNA amplified the CDR3 region of rearranged TCR beta genes. Amplified TCR beta libraries were sequenced as 87-base-pair reads on the Illumina HiSeq System. As for the original processing: Across the 500 to 750 repertoires, a later analysis counted around 80 million unique TCR beta chains, roughly 11 million of which were shared by at least two donors. To remove PCR and sequencing errors, raw reads were error-corrected and collapsed into unique sequences using a nearest-neighbor algorithm that merged closely related sequences. V, D and J gene segments were assigned by aligning CDR3 sequences to IMGT reference sequences. For a sequence to be retained, a match of at least six nucleotides was required to both a V gene segment and a J gene segment. A rearrangement counted as productive if the CDR3 had no stop codons and remained in frame with V and J, and every other rearrangement counted as non-productive. Following IMGT convention, CDR3 was defined as the stretch from the second conserved V-encoded cysteine to the conserved J-encoded phenylalanine. Sequences without an unambiguous match to a single V gene segment were excluded from the earlier analysis of over 500 of the donors. In an earlier analysis of several hundred of the donors, V segments were called functional above 56.7% productive rearrangements and were called segregating when the between-donor standard deviation exceeded 5%. To diagnose cytomegalovirus status from the catalog of TCR beta chain sequences, a statistical classification framework was built. In a later analysis, TCR nucleotide sequences were compared against IMGT/GENE-DB human TR gene sequences so that V and J genes could be assigned. A later analysis assigned CDR3 sequences and most-parsimonious VDJ recombination scenarios with the TCRdist pipeline. In a later analysis, each TCR beta chain was defined by its CDR3 amino acid sequence together with its V-gene family, and reads without a unique V-gene family were excluded. To address suspected cross-contamination and a sequencing artifact, a later analysis removed several hundred highly shared, low-generation-probability nucleotide sequences. A later analysis calculated a clonal expansion index for each public chain from normalized within-repertoire ranks of inferred template counts. A later analysis computed generation probabilities with a VDJ recombination model fitted to out-of-frame rearrangements, and checked the results against IGoR. In a later analysis, hypergeometric tests were used to score TCR-TCR, TCR-HLA and TCR-CMV co-occurrence, with a repertoire-size bias correction applied to TCR pairs. To estimate false discovery rates, a later analysis permuted the HLA or CMV assignments 20 times. In a later analysis, co-occurring TCRs were grouped using DBSCAN, with TCRdist sequence similarity added in when clustering inside HLA-allele-positive subsets. Repertoires with fewer than 30,000 or more than 120,000 public chains were left out of co-occurrence clustering, as were roughly five repertoires with anomalous nucleotide sharing. TCRdb re-hosts the immuneACCESS table, in-frame sequences only. Its copies lack some clones; in the studies checked, an unresolved V gene accounts for under half of them, and the cause for the rest is not known. The V and J calls and clone size are taken from that table; D and trimming were inferred from the DNA. In this sample the table shows about 150,000 clones, 70% to 80% of which occur a single time. The leading ten clones occupy approximately 8% of the sample.

The chain is encoded by TRBV11-2 joined to TRBJ2-3; the best D guess is TRBD2, with 5 bases matching. The sample comprised PBMCs. This receptor was obtained from a man between 25 and 39 years old in good health and CMV-seropositive. The sequence in DNA is TGTGCCAGCAGCTCTACGGGGATAAGGCAGCCTCACGGTACGCAGTATTTT. Its protein reads: CASSSTGIRQPHGTQYF.